This entry lists 11 T cell receptor beta chains sequenced from one sample in a study of T cell responses to AZD1222 COVID-19 vaccine. TCRdb's copy holds only in-frame clones and misses some; the assay was immunoSEQ multiplex PCR. The sample includes some 160,000 clones, roughly 90% of them seen just once. The specimen was peripheral blood, collected on day 0 of AZD1222 vaccination. These receptors were collected from an adult in good health.

V gene TRBV19 combines with J gene TRBJ2-2, with 7 bases fitting TRBD2. J gave up 6 bases and V 3 bases, and 7 bases lay outside the gene matches. CDR1 LNHDA and CDR2 SQIVND come from the germline V gene (reference sequence). CDR3 length: 15 residues. For the CDR3, the DNA is TGTGCCAGTAGTATCGTCGGGAGGAAGGCCGGGGAGCTGTTTTTT. Residues: CASSIVGRKAGELFF.

The gene calls are TRBV11-3 and TRBJ2-1; the D is unclear. The CDR3 has 14 amino acids. CDR1 and CDR2 (germline): SGHNT, YENEEA. V shed 1 base and J shed 10 bases, with 14 bases lying between them. The DNA of the CDR3 is TGTGCCAGCAGCTTAGCCGCTACAGCAAACGAGCAGTTCTTC. Its translation is CASSLAATANEQFF. Variable domain in full (rest from reference TRBV11-3 and TRBJ2-1): EAGVVQSPRYKIIEKKQPVAFWCNPISGHNTLYWYLQNLGQGPELLIRYENEEAVDDSQLPKDRFSAERLKGVDSTLKIQPAELGDSAVYLCASSLAATANEQFFGPGTRLTVL.

The V gene is TRBV6-5, the J gene TRBJ2-2, with D perhaps matching TRBD2 (5 bases). V lost 3 bases to trimming and J lost 6 bases, with 11 bases between them. Germline V lookup: CDR1 MNHEY, CDR2 SVGAGI. The CDR3 totals 14 residues. In nucleotides, the CDR3 is TGTGCCAGCAGTTATCGGGGTACGGCCGGGGAGCTGTTTTTT. This gives the protein CASSYRGTAGELFF.

This chain uses TRBV28 with TRBJ2-5; D possibly uses TRBD1 or TRBD2 (5 bases each). V lost 2 bases to trimming and J lost 7 bases, with 14 bases between them. Germline V gene sequence: CDR1 MDHEN, CDR2 SYDVKM. This CDR3 is 14 amino acids long. The chain's CDR3 is CASSLPQDGATQYF. For the CDR3, the DNA is TGTGCCAGCAGTTTACCCCAGGACGGGGCGACCCAGTACTTC.

CDR3 loop: CASSYSRDTEAFF. The CDR3 DNA reads as TGTGCCAGCAGTTACAGCAGGGACACTGAAGCTTTCTTT. This chain connects TRBV6-2 or TRBV6-3 to TRBJ1-1, with D maybe TRBD1 (5 bases). The CDR3 has 13 amino acids. The germline CDR1 and CDR2 sequences are MNHEY and SVGEGT. V lost 2 bases, J lost 3 bases, and 7 bases lay in between.

This rearrangement joins TRBV5-3 to TRBJ1-1; D is unresolved. TRBV5-3 is an open reading frame, and its role is uncertain. The CDR3 has 14 amino acids. V was clipped by 4 bases and J by 1 base, with 11 bases between them. The CDR3, as DNA: TGTGCCAGAAGCCAGCAAGGAGCGAACACTGAAGCTTTCTTT. Protein product: CARSQQGANTEAFF.

V gene TRBV6-5 combines with J gene TRBJ1-5; D unresolved. CDR1 MNHEY and CDR2 SVGAGI come from the germline V gene. The CDR3 is 13 residues long. V was shortened by 0 bases and J by 3 bases, with 3 bases between the two germline ends. The CDR3 spells CASSYSVNQPQHF. The CDR3 DNA reads TGTGCCAGCAGTTACTCGGTCAATCAGCCCCAGCATTTT.

The V and J genes are TRBV5-8 and TRBJ2-7, with 8 bases fitting TRBD2. Germline values: CDR1 SGHTS, CDR2 YDEGEE. The CDR3 has 17 residues. V lost 4 bases to trimming and J lost 0 bases; unmatched junction nucleotides: 12. The CDR3 is CASSKRETARYSYEQYF. As DNA, the CDR3 is TGTGCCAGCAGCAAGCGGGAGACGGCCCGATACTCCTACGAGCAGTACTTC.

This rearrangement joins TRBV6-2 or TRBV6-3 to TRBJ2-3; D is possibly TRBD2 (6 bases). CDR3 length: 14 amino acids. CDR1 is MNHEY, CDR2 SVGEGT, per germline. V was pared by 5 bases and J by 1 base, with 10 bases between. CDR3 residues: CASSRTGGTDTQYF. CDR3 sequence (DNA): TGTGCCAGCAGTCGCACGGGAGGCACAGATACGCAGTATTTT.

This sequence joins TRBV24-1 and TRBJ2-3; D unclear. The germline gives CDR1 KGHDR, CDR2 SFDVKD. Trimming pared 1 base from V and 6 bases from J, leaving 10 bases between. The CDR3 sequence is 14 residues long. CDR3 in DNA: TGTGCCACCAGTGATTTTTGGGCTTTGGATACGCAGTATTTT. Protein sequence: CATSDFWALDTQYF.

The V and J genes are TRBV28 and TRBJ1-2; D might be TRBD1 (6 bases). Trimming pared 5 bases from V and 2 bases from J, leaving 12 bases between. Germline V gene lookup returns CDR1 MDHEN and CDR2 SYDVKM. The CDR3 extends over 14 amino acids. The CDR3 region is CASSLTGLNYGYTF. The DNA of the CDR3 is TGTGCCAGCAGTCTCACAGGGTTGAACTATGGCTACACCTTC.